A selection of T cell receptor beta chains follows, all from one sample in a study of T-cell reconstitution after alpha-beta-depleted transplantation in children. TCRdb reprocessed the PCR reads via MiXCR and lists one record per CDR3 protein. The sample has a few hundred thousand distinct CDR3 sequences, 10% to 15% seen once; the top ten hold roughly 2.3%. Specimen: PBMCs, mostly from graft donor cells, collected 360 days after TCRalphabeta/CD19-depleted stem cell transplant. These receptors all stem from a male patient younger than 18 who had a stem cell transplant for acute myeloid leukemia, so the T cells may come from the graft donor. CDR3s include the opening cysteine and the closing phenylalanine or tryptophan. D genes are given only for firm matches. Some rows mark clone size as missing; the rest say once, few, many or name a class of expanded clone.

D	V	size	J	CDR3	DNA
-	TRBV7-9	-	TRBJ2-1	CASSFLGSLGNEQFF	TGTGCCAGCAGCTTCCTTGGTAGTTTGGGGAATGAGCAGTTCTTC
TRBD2	TRBV28	-	TRBJ2-3	CASSLLFSLAGVPDTQYF	TGTGCCAGCAGTTTACTCTTCTCGTTAGCGGGAGTCCCAGATACGCAGTATTTT
-	TRBV20-1	-	TRBJ2-2	CSAPGGANTGELFF	TGCAGTGCCCCTGGAGGGGCGAACACCGGGGAGCTGTTTTTT
TRBD2	TRBV27	-	TRBJ2-1	CASSPRPSGRANEQFF	TGTGCCAGCAGTCCCCGCCCTAGCGGGAGGGCCAATGAGCAGTTCTTC
TRBD2	TRBV29-1	-	TRBJ2-3	CSVDGGSGAGGTDTQYF	TGCAGCGTTGACGGGGGCTCTGGGGCGGGAGGGACAGATACGCAGTATTTT
-	TRBV5-1	-	TRBJ2-3	CASSKTTGFSTDTQYF	TGCGCCAGCAGCAAGACAACGGGATTTAGCACAGATACGCAGTATTTT
-	TRBV28	many	TRBJ2-3	CASSSPGGSADTQYF	TGTGCCAGCAGTTCGCCTGGGGGTTCGGCAGATACGCAGTATTTT
-	TRBV29-1	many	TRBJ2-1	CSVAGEQFF	TGCAGCGTTGCTGGTGAGCAGTTCTTC
-	TRBV15	few	TRBJ2-5	CATSRDSLQTQYF	TGTGCCACCAGCAGAGATTCCCTCCAGACCCAGTACTTC
-	TRBV29-1	-	TRBJ2-7	CSVATVGESEQYF	TGCAGCGTTGCGACAGTGGGAGAGAGCGAGCAGTACTTC
-	TRBV20-1	-	TRBJ2-7	CSSAETPYEQYF	TGCAGCTCCGCCGAGACCCCCTACGAGCAGTACTTC
TRBD2	TRBV28	few	TRBJ2-7	CASRSGGGSYEQYF	TGTGCCTCCAGGTCGGGAGGGGGTTCCTACGAGCAGTACTTC
TRBD2	TRBV7-6	-	TRBJ2-7	CASSLGRGLAYEQYF	TGTGCCAGCAGCTTAGGACGAGGACTAGCGTACGAGCAGTACTTC
TRBD1	TRBV27	many	TRBJ2-7	CASSAGQGRSYEQYF	TGTGCCAGCAGTGCGGGACAGGGAAGGTCCTACGAGCAGTACTTC
-	TRBV20-1	-	TRBJ1-2	CSASFLLNVGYTF	TGCAGTGCCAGCTTTCTACTTAACGTCGGCTACACCTTC
TRBD2	TRBV5-4	-	TRBJ2-1	CASSLMTSGEQFF	TGTGCCAGCAGCCTGATGACTAGCGGGGAGCAGTTCTTC
-	TRBV28	few	TRBJ2-7	CASSFRRDSYEQYF	TGTGCCAGCAGTTTTAGGCGGGACTCCTACGAGCAGTACTTC
-	TRBV28	-	TRBJ2-7	CASSPDPLREQYF	TGTGCCAGCAGTCCCGACCCTCTACGGGAGCAGTACTTC
-	TRBV5-5	-	TRBJ2-1	CASSLASGVSGNEQFF	TGTGCCAGCAGCTTGGCCTCAGGGGTCTCGGGAAATGAGCAGTTCTTC
-	TRBV20-1	few	TRBJ2-5	CSYLARETQYF	TGCAGTTATCTAGCGAGAGAGACCCAGTACTTC
-	TRBV20-1	few	TRBJ2-7	CSAKDEQYF	TGCAGTGCTAAGGACGAGCAGTACTTC
-	TRBV5-1	many	TRBJ2-1	CASSLEGFPYNEQFF	TGCGCCAGCAGCTTGGAAGGGTTTCCCTACAATGAGCAGTTCTTC
TRBD1	TRBV15	many	TRBJ2-1	CATSSMTGYNEQFF	TGTGCCACCAGCAGCATGACAGGGTACAATGAGCAGTTCTTC
-	TRBV28	many	TRBJ1-3	CASSFHVRSGNTIYF	TGTGCCAGCAGTTTTCACGTACGCTCTGGAAACACCATATATTTT
-	TRBV5-6	few	TRBJ1-4	CASSLSGTSGEKLFF	TGTGCCAGCAGCTTGTCCGGGACCTCGGGGGAAAAACTGTTTTTT
TRBD1	TRBV7-3	-	TRBJ2-5	CASSLVGQGGDRQETQYF	TGTGCCAGCAGCTTAGTCGGACAGGGGGGGGATCGCCAAGAGACCCAGTACTTC
-	TRBV19	-	TRBJ1-2	CASTGTQWGYGYTF	TGTGCCAGTACTGGGACCCAGTGGGGATATGGCTACACCTTC
TRBD1	TRBV6-5	many	TRBJ2-5	CASSYRTGTQETQYF	TGTGCCAGCAGTTACAGGACAGGGACCCAAGAGACCCAGTACTTC
-	TRBV12-3/TRBV12-4	-	TRBJ2-2	CASSPKRRDSTGELFF	TGTGCCAGCAGCCCTAAGCGGAGGGACAGCACCGGGGAGCTGTTTTTT
-	TRBV12-3/TRBV12-4	many	TRBJ2-1	CASSRVGEQFF	TGTGCCAGCAGTAGAGTCGGAGAGCAGTTCTTC
TRBD2	TRBV7-2	many	TRBJ2-7	CASSTLSGRVYEQYF	TGTGCCAGCAGCACCTTAAGCGGGAGAGTCTACGAGCAGTACTTC
-	TRBV14	few	TRBJ2-1	CASSLGLGQFF	TGTGCCAGCAGCCTGGGTCTAGGGCAGTTCTTC
-	TRBV9	few	TRBJ1-6	CASTPSRRGSPLHF	TGTGCCAGCACCCCCAGTCGGAGGGGTTCACCCCTCCACTTT
-	TRBV28	many	TRBJ2-4	CASTPQGAKNIQYF	TGTGCCAGCACCCCTCAGGGAGCCAAAAACATTCAGTACTTC
TRBD2	TRBV11-2	few	TRBJ2-2	CASSRGVNTGELFF	TGTGCCAGCAGCCGGGGGGTGAACACCGGGGAGCTGTTTTTT
-	TRBV5-1	many	TRBJ2-1	CASSLGLIRNEQFF	TGCGCCAGCAGCTTGGGCTTGATTAGGAATGAGCAGTTCTTC
TRBD2	TRBV5-1	many	TRBJ2-7	CASSASGSAYEQYF	TGCGCCAGCAGTGCTAGCGGGAGTGCTTACGAGCAGTACTTC
-	TRBV7-2	few	TRBJ1-5	CASSLGPGGGNQPQHF	TGTGCCAGCAGCTTAGGTCCGGGCGGGGGCAATCAGCCCCAGCATTTT
-	TRBV7-2	few	TRBJ2-1	CASSTSIGNEQFF	TGTGCCAGCAGCACCTCAATAGGAAATGAGCAGTTCTTC
TRBD2	TRBV6-1	few	TRBJ2-7	CASSRLAGALEQYF	TGTGCCAGCAGTCGACTAGCGGGGGCTTTGGAGCAGTACTTC
TRBD2	TRBV7-2	few	TRBJ2-4	CASRTGLAGENIQYF	TGTGCCAGCAGGACGGGACTAGCGGGGGAAAACATTCAGTACTTC
-	TRBV30	-	TRBJ2-1	CAWGAGRDYNEQFF	TGTGCCTGGGGGGCGGGGCGGGACTACAATGAGCAGTTCTTC
TRBD1	TRBV29-1	many	TRBJ2-2	CSVVRGTGGGELFF	TGCAGCGTTGTAAGGGGGACAGGGGGCGGGGAGCTGTTTTTT
-	TRBV20-1	many	TRBJ2-2	CSAIPFRQTLGAGELFF	TGCAGTGCTATCCCTTTTCGACAGACCCTTGGGGCCGGGGAGCTGTTTTTT
TRBD2	TRBV12-3/TRBV12-4	many	TRBJ2-5	CASSFGGLAAETQYF	TGTGCCAGCAGCTTCGGGGGACTAGCAGCAGAGACCCAGTACTTC